Ten or more counts support the clone carrying this T cell receptor beta chain. Antigen unknown. TCRdb redid the calling of the 5' RACE reads with MiXCR, one entry per CDR3 protein. The sample has about 20,000 distinct CDR3 sequences, 2% to 2.5% seen once. This CDR3 contains 15 residues. V was pared by 5 bases and J by 4 bases, with 18 bases between. From germline, CDR1 is SGHRS and CDR2 YFSETQ. T cells were expanded from blood mononuclear cells for roughly 3 days with anti-CD3 OKT3 or CD3/CD28 beads. Culture medium contained IL-2 at around 110 IU/ml and IL-7 at about 4.6 ng/ml. This specimen comes from a study of beta chain bispecific antibodies for T cell cancers. Study at large: Surviving healthy donor T cells from leukemia-line and bispecific antibody cocultures were TRBV-sequenced for family depletion. General study points: After anti-TRBV12 rather than anti-CD19 exposure, TRBV12-3 made up 98.9% less of total TRBV signal. The leukemia cells, rather than normal T cells, gave most of the targeted TRBV signal.

Sequencing was performed on healthy donor T cells cultured with leukemia cells, taken from a culture containing a bispecific antibody targeting TCR Vbeta12. This chain links TRBV5-1 with TRBJ1-1; a possible D gene is TRBD1 (6 bases). The TCR originated in a human donor in good health. Some clones in this sample may be carry-over from other donors' samples. The CDR3 DNA reads as TGCGCCAGCAGTACTACATTGGGGGCGGGCACTGAAGCTTTCTTT. Translation: CASSTTLGAGTEAFF.